This TCR beta chain was identified during a study of T cells in Graves' hyperthyroidism and ophthalmopathy. Germline CDR1 is LGHDT and CDR2 is YNNKEL (reference sequence). V lost 4 bases and J lost 0, with 9 bases in between. The CDR3 extends over 15 amino acids. Findings and limits, study-wide: Stable hyperthyroidism and ophthalmopathy were separated using 13 V-J signatures. It was a median around seven months before onset that the model predicted ophthalmopathy.

Clinical symptoms, serum thyroxine, TRAb, thyroid ultrasound and orbital computed tomography established diagnosis. RNA transcripts yielded amplified TCR beta CDR3 regions. In the first-round RT-PCR of the TCR CDR3, the HTBI primer set was used. TCRdb recomputed calls from the multiplex PCR reads with MiXCR, one row per CDR3 protein. Of 250,000 to 300,000 distinct CDR3 sequences listed, around 13% were seen once; the top ten hold 7.9%. This clonotype was seen ten or more times. The target antigen is unknown. Sequenced input: blood. The genes are TRBV3-1 and TRBJ2-2; no clear D gene. The TCR comes from a woman between 35 and 50 years old with Graves' hyperthyroidism. CDR3 protein: CASSLAVTNTGELFF. The CDR3 DNA sequence: TGTGCCAGCAGCCTGGCAGTGACGAACACCGGGGAGCTGTTTTTT.